This T cell receptor beta chain was retrieved from a study of T cell repertoires in cytomegalovirus infection. The study, taken as a whole, reports: Across the ex vivo response, the dominant clonotypes were HLA-C-restricted CMV-specific TCR beta clonotypes.

Each CDR3 protein gets one entry after TCRdb re-called the reads with MiXCR. The profile shows hundreds of thousands of distinct CDR3 sequences, about 8.8% of them singletons. Of note for this clonotype: The target antigen is unknown.

This CDR3 has 13 amino acids. Between the trimmed V and J ends, which lost 5 bases and 6 bases, there was a span of 11 bases. The germline V gene has CDR1 LNHDA and CDR2 SQIVND (reference sequence). V gene TRBV19 combines with J gene TRBJ2-1; the D is unclear. The sequence was obtained from a human donor in good health (CMV status not recorded). Some clones in this sample may be carry-over from other donors' samples. Material for sequencing was PBMCs. The CDR3 protein is CASSPSLSNEQFF. Written as DNA, the CDR3 is TGTGCCAGTAGTCCCTCCTTGAGCAATGAGCAGTTCTTC.